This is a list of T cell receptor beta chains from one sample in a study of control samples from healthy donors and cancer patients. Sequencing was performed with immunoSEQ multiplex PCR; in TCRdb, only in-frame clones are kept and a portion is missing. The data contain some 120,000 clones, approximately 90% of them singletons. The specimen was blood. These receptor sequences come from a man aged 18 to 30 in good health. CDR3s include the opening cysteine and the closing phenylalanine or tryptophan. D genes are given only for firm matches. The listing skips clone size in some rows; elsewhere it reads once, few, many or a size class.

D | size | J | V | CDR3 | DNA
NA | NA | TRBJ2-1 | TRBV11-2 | CASRDGDNEQFF | TGTGCCAGCAGAGACGGAGACAATGAGCAGTTCTTC
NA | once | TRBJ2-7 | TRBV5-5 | CASSLAVGSYEQYF | TGTGCCAGCAGCTTAGCTGTTGGCTCCTACGAGCAGTACTTC
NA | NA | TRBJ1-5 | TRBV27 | CASGFQVHSNQPQHF | TGTGCCAGCGGCTTCCAGGTGCATAGCAATCAGCCCCAGCATTTT
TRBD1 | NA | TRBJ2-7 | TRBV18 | CASSPRDRLTYEQYF | TGTGCCAGCTCACCCCGGGACAGGTTAACTTACGAGCAGTACTTC
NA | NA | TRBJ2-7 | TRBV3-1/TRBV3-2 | CASSPDIPYEQYF | TGTGCCAGCAGTCCGGACATACCCTACGAGCAGTACTTC
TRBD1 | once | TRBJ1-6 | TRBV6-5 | CASSWGGQGSGSPLHF | TGTGCCAGCAGTTGGGGGGGACAGGGTTCAGGTTCACCCCTCCACTTT
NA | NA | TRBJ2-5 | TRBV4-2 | CASSQDNQETQYF | TGTGCCAGCAGCCAGGACAACCAAGAGACCCAGTACTTC
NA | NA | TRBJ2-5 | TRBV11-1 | CASSLGVREFEETQYF | TGTGCCAGCAGCTTAGGCGTCAGGGAGTTCGAAGAGACCCAGTACTTC
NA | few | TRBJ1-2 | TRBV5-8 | CASSLALTAGFGYTF | TGTGCCAGCAGCTTGGCCTTAACGGCAGGGTTTGGCTACACCTTC
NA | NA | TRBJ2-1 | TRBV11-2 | CASSSLVGRRVYNEQFF | TGTGCCAGCAGCTCGCTGGTGGGCAGAAGAGTTTACAATGAGCAGTTCTTC
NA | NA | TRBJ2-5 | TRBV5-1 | CATRQDQETQYF | TGCGCCACCCGACAGGACCAAGAGACCCAGTACTTC
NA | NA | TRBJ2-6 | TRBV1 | CTSSQDEVLGANVLTF | TGCACCAGCAGCCAAGACGAGGTCCTCGGGGCCAACGTCCTGACTTTC
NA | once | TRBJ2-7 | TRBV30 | CAWSMALEQYF | TGTGCCTGGAGTATGGCTCTCGAGCAGTACTTC
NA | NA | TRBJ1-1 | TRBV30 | CAWKGQMNTEAFF | TGTGCCTGGAAAGGACAGATGAACACTGAAGCTTTCTTT
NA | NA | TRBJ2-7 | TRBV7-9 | CASSSTGGQAYEQYF | TGTGCCAGCAGCTCCACGGGAGGACAGGCCTACGAGCAGTACTTC
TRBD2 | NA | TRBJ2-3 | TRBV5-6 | CASSALGGGADTQYF | TGTGCCAGCAGCGCTTTGGGCGGGGGGGCAGATACGCAGTATTTT
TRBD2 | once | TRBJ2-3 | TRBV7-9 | CASSLGAVAGLAFTDTQYF | TGTGCCAGCAGCTTAGGTGCCGTGGCGGGACTAGCTTTCACAGATACGCAGTATTTT
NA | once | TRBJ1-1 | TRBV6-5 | CASSYSSGRTEAFF | TGTGCCAGCAGTTACTCGTCAGGGCGGACTGAAGCTTTCTTT
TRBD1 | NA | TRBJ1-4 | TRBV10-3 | CAISGLPGQGNEKLFF | TGTGCCATCAGCGGGCTGCCGGGACAGGGGAATGAAAAACTGTTTTTT
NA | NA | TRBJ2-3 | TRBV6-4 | CASSERGGATDTQYF | TGTGCCAGCAGTGAACGTGGGGGGGCCACAGATACGCAGTATTTT
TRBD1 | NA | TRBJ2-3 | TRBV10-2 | CASSEPDRGGDTQYF | TGCGCCAGCAGTGAGCCGGACAGGGGGGGAGATACGCAGTATTTT
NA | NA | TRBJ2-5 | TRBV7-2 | CASSFTRGPRYQETQYF | TGTGCCAGCAGCTTTACACGGGGGCCTAGGTACCAAGAGACCCAGTACTTC
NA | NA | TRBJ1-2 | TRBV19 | CASSINRVDGGYTF | TGTGCCAGTAGTATAAACAGGGTGGATGGCGGCTACACCTTC
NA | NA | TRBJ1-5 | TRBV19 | CASSIPRLRGSQPQHF | TGTGCCAGTAGTATTCCTAGGCTCCGAGGTAGTCAGCCCCAGCATTTT
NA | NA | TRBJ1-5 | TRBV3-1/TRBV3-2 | CASSLRLGSPQPQHF | TGTGCCAGCAGCCTTCGTCTGGGGTCCCCTCAGCCCCAGCATTTT
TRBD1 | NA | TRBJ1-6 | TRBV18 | CASSSGQGENSPLHF | TGTGCCAGCTCATCCGGACAGGGGGAGAATTCACCCCTCCACTTT
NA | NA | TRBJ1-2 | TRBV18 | CASSPGRLNYGYTF | TGTGCCAGCTCACCCGGCAGGCTTAACTATGGCTACACCTTC
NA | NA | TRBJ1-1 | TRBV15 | CASGQFQNTEAFF | TGTGCCAGCGGACAGTTTCAGAACACTGAAGCTTTCTTT